The 30 T cell receptor beta chains below all came from one sample that was sequenced in a study of control samples from healthy donors and cancer patients. Method: immunoSEQ multiplex PCR; TCRdb's copy keeps in-frame clones and lacks some. The sample yields 99,000 or so clones, roughly 82% seen once. What was sequenced was blood. These receptors were collected from a man aged 55 to 69 in good health.

V usage is TRBV12-5 and J usage is TRBJ1-5; D is undetermined. The germline V and J ends were trimmed by 0 bases and 5 bases, with 5 bases remaining between them. The CDR3 length is 13 residues. CDR1 and CDR2 from the germline V gene are LGHNT and FRNRAP. The CDR3 region is CASGLVSYQPQHF. The CDR3 DNA reads TGTGCTAGTGGTTTGGTCTCTTATCAGCCCCAGCATTTT.

This clone showed up just a few times. The J gene is TRBJ2-3, the V gene TRBV5-5, with a weak D call TRBD1 (5 bases). The CDR3 loop spans 16 amino acids. Germline assignment: CDR1 SGHKS and CDR2 YYEKEE (reference sequence). Deletions cut 5 bases from V and 2 bases from J, with 18 bases between. The CDR3 DNA follows: TGTGCCAGCAGTCCAGGGTTAGGACAATTCACAGATACGCAGTATTTT. Translated: CASSPGLGQFTDTQYF.

This clone has a single count. CDR3 sequence (DNA): TGTGCCAGCAGCTTGTCTGGAACTAGCACAGATACGCAGTATTTT. The encoded protein is CASSLSGTSTDTQYF. The J gene is TRBJ2-3, the V gene TRBV5-5; D is undetermined. The CDR3 loop spans 15 amino acids. CDR1 SGHKS and CDR2 YYEKEE come from the germline V gene (reference sequence). V dropped 1 base and J dropped 0 bases, with 9 bases sitting between them.

A remark on this clone: A junction boundary mismatches the germline segment, possibly from a read error. The chain is built from TRBV7-3 and TRBJ2-1, with 7 nucleotides matching TRBD2. The CDR3 totals 13 residues. The germline V gene encodes CDR1 SGHTA and CDR2 FQGTGA. The CDR3 DNA follows: TGTGCCAGCAGGACTGGGACTACCAATCAGCAGTTCTTC. Translating gives CASRTGTTNQQFF.

This clone was observed a single time. V is TRBV24-1 and J is TRBJ2-5; the D gene is possibly TRBD1 (5 bases). CDR1 and CDR2 (germline): KGHDR, SFDVKD. V was cut by 4 bases and J by 5 bases, with 10 bases left in between. CDR3 length: 13 amino acids. Here the CDR3 DNA reads TGTGCCACCAGTGAAGGGGTTCGGGAGACCCAGTACTTC. This gives the protein CATSEGVRETQYF.

The chain has TRBV15 and TRBJ2-7; D might be TRBD1 (7 bases). The ends were cut back, 0 bases at V and 1 base at J, with 10 bases in the middle. The CDR3 covers 15 residues. Looked up from germline, CDR1 is LNHNV and CDR2 is YYDKDF (reference sequence). This CDR3 reads CATSRDPGGSYEQYF. CDR3 coding DNA: TGTGCCACCAGCAGAGATCCAGGGGGGTCCTACGAGCAGTACTTC.

The chain links TRBV7-8 to TRBJ1-6; TRBD1 might be the D (6 bases). This CDR3 is built from 13 residues. CDR1 is SGHVS and CDR2 is FQNEAQ in the germline V gene. Trimming left V 4 bases short and J 9 bases short, with 10 bases between. CDR3 region: CASSSLGGSPLHF. The CDR3 DNA reads TGTGCCAGCAGCTCCTTAGGGGGTTCACCCCTCCACTTT.

The rearrangement links TRBV7-9 to TRBJ2-5; D not resolved. There are 13 residues in the CDR3. Trimming removed 2 bases from V and 5 bases from J, with 9 bases in between. Germline CDR1 is SEHNR and CDR2 is FQNEAQ (reference sequence). The CDR3 is CASSLSGPETQYF. CDR3 nucleotides: TGTGCCAGCAGCTTATCAGGTCCGGAGACCCAGTACTTC.

This rearrangement joins TRBV7-8 to TRBJ1-2; D is uncertain. Per germline, CDR1 SGHVS and CDR2 FQNEAQ. The CDR3 has 13 residues. V was clipped by 1 base and J by 3 bases, with 6 bases between them. CDR3 nucleotides: TGTGCCAGCAGCTTAGACACGGACTATGGCTACACCTTC. Its protein product is CASSLDTDYGYTF.

The rearrangement uses TRBV6-5 and TRBJ2-7; 8 positions match TRBD2. The CDR3 sequence is 16 residues long. V dropped 0 bases and J dropped 1; count of bases not matched to a gene: 5. Per the germline V gene, CDR1 is MNHEY and CDR2 is SVGAGI. The CDR3 bases are TGTGCCAGCAGTTACTCGGCGGGAGGAGGATCCTACGAGCAGTACTTC. Its protein product is CASSYSAGGGSYEQYF.

The chain links TRBV13 to TRBJ2-5; no clear D gene. The V end lost 3 bases, the J end lost 3 bases, and 8 bases lay between the germline ends. The CDR3 is 13 residues long. The V gene's germline CDR1 is PRHDT and CDR2 FYEKMQ (reference sequence). CDR3 DNA: TGTGCCAGCAGCTTTTTCTCTAAAGAGACCCAGTACTTC. It is translated as CASSFFSKETQYF. Together with reference TRBV13 and TRBJ2-5, the CDR3 gives the full variable domain: AAGVIQSPRHLIKEKRETATLKCYPIPRHDTVYWYQQGPGQDPQFLISFYEKMQSDKGSIPDRFSAQQFSDYHSELNMSSLELGDSALYFCASSFFSKETQYFGPGTRLLVL.

The chain uses TRBV5-4 and TRBJ1-1; D is uncertain. The CDR3 has 15 amino acids. Trimming removed 1 base at V and 0 bases at J, with 10 bases between. CDR1 is SGHNT and CDR2 is YYREEE in the germline V gene (reference sequence). Here the CDR3 DNA reads TGTGCCAGCAGCTTGAAAGGGCCCATGAACACTGAAGCTTTCTTT. Translating gives CASSLKGPMNTEAFF.

The V gene is TRBV19, the J gene TRBJ2-1; D gene ambiguous. This CDR3 has 11 residues. Trimming removed 3 bases at V and 7 bases at J, with 4 bases between. Germline assignment: CDR1 LNHDA and CDR2 SQIVND (reference sequence). CDR3 amino acids: CASSMGNEQFF. As DNA, the CDR3 is TGTGCCAGTAGTATGGGGAATGAGCAGTTCTTC.

The V gene is TRBV19, the J gene TRBJ2-3, with 8 bases identical to TRBD1. The CDR3 spans 16 residues. Germline CDR1 LNHDA, CDR2 SQIVND (reference sequence). V shed 6 bases, J shed 0 bases, and the junction held 8 bases outside the gene matches. CDR3 sequence reads: CASRRQGTPSTDTQYF. CDR3 coding DNA: TGTGCCAGTAGGAGACAGGGGACCCCTAGCACAGATACGCAGTATTTT.

The rearrangement uses TRBV30 and TRBJ2-2, with D maybe TRBD1 (7 bases). The CDR3 loop spans 14 amino acids. V lost 1 base to trimming and J lost 7 bases, with 13 bases between them. Germline CDR1 and CDR2: GTSNPN and SVGIG (reference sequence). The CDR3 DNA reads as TGTGCCTGGAGTGCTCGCAGGGGGGACGGGGAGCTGTTTTTT. As protein: CAWSARRGDGELFF.

This clone was detected only once. The chain uses TRBV5-4 and TRBJ2-5, with TRBD2 matching over 15 bases. The junction had 10 bases not matched to a gene; V was cut back by 4 bases and J by 3 bases. From germline, CDR1 is SGHNT and CDR2 YYREEE (reference sequence). The CDR3 runs 18 residues. The CDR3 here is CASSPGLAGGFREETQYF. The CDR3 DNA reads as TGTGCCAGCAGCCCTGGACTAGCGGGGGGGTTCAGAGAAGAGACCCAGTACTTC.

The chain couples TRBV7-2 to TRBJ2-1; 9 bases agree with TRBD2. Germline V gives CDR1 SGHTA, CDR2 FQGNSA. This CDR3 has 17 residues. Trimming took 3 bases from V and 6 from J; bases not matched to a gene: 12. CDR3 sequence reads: CASSFVLGLALINEQFF. CDR3 sequence (DNA): TGTGCCAGCAGCTTTGTCCTGGGACTAGCCCTTATCAATGAGCAGTTCTTC.

This clone was observed a single time. The chain links TRBV24-1 to TRBJ2-5; TRBD2 is a possible D gene (5 bases). With 4 bases removed from V and 7 bases from J, the gap between germline ends came to 6 bases. Germline loops: CDR1 KGHDR, CDR2 SFDVKD. This CDR3 contains 11 residues. The CDR3 bases are TGTGCCACCAGTGAAGGAGGGACCCAGTACTTC. It codes for CATSEGGTQYF.

V is TRBV30 and J is TRBJ2-2; 14 nucleotides align to TRBD2. The CDR3 totals 16 residues. The junction had 6 bases not matched to a gene; V was cut back by 2 bases and J by 7 bases. The germline V gene encodes CDR1 GTSNPN and CDR2 SVGIG (reference sequence). Here the CDR3 DNA reads TGTGCCTGGAGTCCGACTAGCGGGGGGGCTGGCGGGGAGCTGTTTTTT. Translated, it gives CAWSPTSGGAGGELFF. Together with reference TRBV30 and TRBJ2-2, the CDR3 gives the full variable domain: SQTIHQWPATLVQPVGSPLSLECTVEGTSNPNLYWYRQAAGRGLQLLFYSVGIGQISSEVPQNLSASRPQDRQFILSSKKLLLSDSGFYLCAWSPTSGGAGGELFFGEGSRLTVL.

This chain joins TRBV5-1 and TRBJ2-1, with 11 bases identical to TRBD1. CDR1 and CDR2 (germline): SGHRS, YFSETQ. The CDR3 has 15 residues. With V trimmed by 3 bases and J by 7 bases, 6 bases remained unmatched. The chain's CDR3 is CASSSGQGARNEQFF. CDR3 sequence (DNA): TGCGCCAGCAGCTCCGGACAGGGGGCGAGGAATGAGCAGTTCTTC. Based on the CDR3 plus reference TRBV5-1 and TRBJ2-1, the full variable domain is KAGVTQTPRYLIKTRGQQVTLSCSPISGHRSVSWYQQTPGQGLQFLFEYFSETQRNKGNFPGRFSGRQFSNSRSEMNVSTLELGDSALYLCASSSGQGARNEQFFGPGTRLTVL.

In this sample, this clone turned up a few times. The V gene is TRBV7-9, the J gene TRBJ1-2, with D uncertain. V lost 1 base and J lost 5, with 23 bases in between. This CDR3 is 18 amino acids long. Germline CDR1 and CDR2: SEHNR and FQNEAQ (reference sequence). In DNA form, the CDR3 reads TGTGCCAGCAGCTTAGGGCTGGCAGGCTCTGGGTGGGCGTATGGCTACACCTTC. Translated, it gives CASSLGLAGSGWAYGYTF.

This chain links TRBV19 with TRBJ1-1, with a possible D match to TRBD1 (5 bases). The CDR3 covers 16 residues. Looked up from germline, CDR1 is LNHDA and CDR2 is SQIVND (reference sequence). The V end lost 5 bases, the J end lost 4 bases, and 20 bases lay between the germline ends. The CDR3, as DNA: TGTGCCAGTAGTCCCCCCCCAGGGTCGTCGGTCACTGAAGCTTTCTTT. Translating it yields CASSPPPGSSVTEAFF.

The gene calls are TRBV6-6 and TRBJ2-3; tentative D call: TRBD2 (6 bases). There are 14 residues in the CDR3. Germline CDR1 reads MNHNY; CDR2 reads SVGAGI (reference sequence). Trimming took 7 bases from V and 0 from J, leaving 11 bases between them. This chain's CDR3 is CASNPAGSTDTQYF. CDR3 in DNA: TGTGCCAGCAACCCAGCGGGCAGCACAGATACGCAGTATTTT.

The chain joins TRBV5-1 to TRBJ2-7; TRBD1 agrees at 7 bases. The CDR3 runs 15 residues. The germline V gene has CDR1 SGHRS and CDR2 YFSETQ. J lost 7 bases, V lost 0 bases, and 10 bases had no gene match. Here the CDR3 reads CASSLGGQSFGEQYF. The CDR3 coding sequence is TGCGCCAGCAGCTTGGGGGGACAGAGTTTTGGGGAGCAGTACTTC.

This chain joins TRBV11-2 and TRBJ2-2; D possibly corresponds to TRBD2 (6 bases). The V end was cut by 2 bases, the J end by 2 bases, with 9 bases between. The length of the CDR3 is 15 residues. CDR1 is SGHAT, CDR2 FQNNGV, per germline. The CDR3 spells CASSLMRGNTGELFF. DNA of the CDR3: TGTGCCAGCAGCTTAATGCGGGGCAACACCGGGGAGCTGTTTTTT.

The chain recombines TRBV3-1 (or the pseudogene TRBV3-2) with TRBJ2-2; no clear D gene. The CDR3 sequence is 13 residues long. V was trimmed by 0 bases and J by 10 bases, leaving 9 bases between them. Per the germline V gene, CDR1 is LGHDT and CDR2 is YNNKEL (reference sequence). The DNA for the CDR3 is TGTGCCAGCAGCCAAGATTGGCCCCCGGAGCTGTTTTTT. It codes for CASSQDWPPELFF.

The genes are TRBV19 and TRBJ1-5; a weak D match, TRBD1 (5 bases). CDR1 is LNHDA, CDR2 SQIVND, per germline (reference sequence). Trimming removed 2 bases from V and 6 bases from J, with 20 bases in between. The CDR3 runs 17 residues. CDR3 sequence (DNA): TGTGCCAGTAGTATAATAGAGGGCAGGGTAATAGGTCAGCCCCAGCATTTT. It is translated as CASSIIEGRVIGQPQHF.

V and J are TRBV7-9 and TRBJ2-1, with 10 bases fitting TRBD1. Germline V CDR1 and CDR2: SEHNR, FQNEAQ (reference sequence). This CDR3 spans 16 amino acids. J gave up 0 bases and V 6 bases, and 5 bases lay outside the gene matches. CDR3: CASRQGQGNSYNEQFF. Here the CDR3 DNA reads TGTGCCAGCAGACAGGGACAGGGGAACTCCTACAATGAGCAGTTCTTC.

The rearrangement links TRBV29-1 to TRBJ1-2, with 7 bases fitting TRBD1. The CDR3 is 12 residues long. Germline V gives CDR1 SQVTM, CDR2 ANQGSEA. V was pared by 4 bases and J by 5 bases, with 4 bases of the junction left unmatched. DNA for the CDR3: TGCAGCGTTGCCCCAGGGGGGTATGGCTACACCTTC. Translating gives CSVAPGGYGYTF.

V and J are TRBV6-2 or TRBV6-3 and TRBJ1-5, with D possibly matching TRBD1 (5 bases). The CDR3 is 14 amino acids. Looked up from germline, CDR1 is MNHEY and CDR2 is SVGEGT. V was trimmed by 5 bases and J by 9 bases, leaving 17 bases between them. The CDR3, as DNA: TGTGCCAGCAGTCGGGCAGGGTCGTATCGGCCCCAGCATTTT. Translation gives CASSRAGSYRPQHF.